This T cell receptor beta chain was identified in a study of cytomegalovirus exposure and HLA in healthy donors. Study findings and constraints: A later analysis reportedly found that, within productive TCRs, an Asian-associated ancestry cluster had fewer N-insertions than the mean observed across the roughly 730 donors. A later analysis linked a missense variant in DCLRE1C to the trimming of TCR beta V and J genes.

The V end lost 3 bases, the J end lost 0 bases, and 8 bases lay between the germline ends. CDR3 length: 15 amino acids. In germline, CDR1 is SGHTA, CDR2 FQGTGA. Points on this clone: Antigen: not known.

This PCR relied on a set of 60 Vbeta primers and 13 Jbeta primers. Repertoires were generated with immunoSEQ multiplex PCR, while TCRdb's copy carries only in-frame clones and drops some. Of some 190,000 clones in the sample, over 80% were seen once. The TCR was taken from a man aged 40-49 years in good health and CMV-seronegative. Sequencing was done on a sample of PBMCs. V and J are TRBV7-3 and TRBJ2-2, with unresolved D. CDR3 residues: CASSLAATNTGELFF. CDR3 DNA sequence: TGTGCCAGCAGCTTGGCGGCCACGAACACCGGGGAGCTGTTTTTT.